This T cell receptor beta chain appears in the sequencing data of a study of shared clonotypes between healthy human individuals. Study-level information: There were three CD4 naive, three CD4 memory, two CD8 naive and one CD8 memory plates per donor.

The repertoire was sequenced with immunoSEQ multiplex PCR; TCRdb's copy has only in-frame clones and lacks some. The sample has 2,500,000 or so clones; roughly 93% are singletons. V lost 3 bases and J lost 6, with 11 bases in between. The length of the CDR3 is 13 residues. Germline CDR1 reads MGHDK; CDR2 reads SYGVNS. The sequencing input was naive CD4+ T cells from PBMCs. Subset of the sample: CD45RA+ positively selected. This chain connects TRBV25-1 to TRBJ1-2, with no clear D. The TCR originated in a man aged 18 to 30 in good health. Some clones in this sample may be carry-over from other donors' samples. The CDR3: CASSEGTRDGYTF. CDR3 bases: TGTGCCAGCAGTGAGGGTACGAGGGATGGCTACACCTTC.